The next 12 T cell receptor beta chains were all read from a single sample in a study of blood T cell repertoires in COVID-19. Profiled with immunoSEQ multiplex PCR; TCRdb holds only in-frame clones, not every one. The sample holds about 90,000 clones, 85% seen once. The sample comprised peripheral blood. These receptors were obtained from a woman between 65 and 79 years old with active or convalescent COVID-19.

This chain links TRBV2 with TRBJ2-7; 8 bases are shared with TRBD2. Germline CDR1 and CDR2: SNHLY and FYNNEI. This CDR3 comprises 14 residues. The V gene end was trimmed by 5 bases and the J gene end by 3 bases; junction bases not matched to a gene: 6. The CDR3 DNA is TGTGCCAGCAGTCTCCAGCGGGGGAACTACGAGCAGTACTTC. Translating gives CASSLQRGNYEQYF.

The DNA of the CDR3 is TGTGCCAGCAGCTTAGGCCTCCGGGACATTAGTAATGAAAAACTGTTTTTT. This sequence encodes CASSLGLRDISNEKLFF. This sequence joins TRBV7-9 and TRBJ1-4; perhaps TRBD1 as D (6 bases). V lost 1 base to trimming and J lost 4 bases, with 16 bases between them. CDR3 length equals 17 residues. The germline gives CDR1 SEHNR, CDR2 FQNEAQ (reference sequence). Full variable domain (remainder filled in from reference TRBV7-9 and TRBJ1-4): DTGVSQNPRHKITKRGQNVTFRCDPISEHNRLYWYRQTLGQGPEFLTYFQNEAQLEKSRLLSDRFSAERPKGSFSTLEIQRTEQGDSAMYLCASSLGLRDISNEKLFFGSGTQLSVL.

The chain is built from TRBV5-6 and TRBJ1-4; possibly TRBD1 for D (6 bases). The CDR3 is 16 amino acids. CDR1 SGHDT and CDR2 YYEEEE come from the germline V gene. V gave up 4 bases and J gave up 0 bases, with 13 bases separating them. CDR3 protein: CASSKQGLATNEKLFF. The CDR3 bases are TGTGCCAGCAGCAAACAGGGTCTTGCAACTAATGAAAAACTGTTTTTT. The full variable domain, with the rest looked up from reference TRBV5-6 and TRBJ1-4, is DAGVTQSPTHLIKTRGQQVTLRCSPKSGHDTVSWYQQALGQGPQFIFQYYEEEERQRGNFPDRFSGHQFPNYSSELNVNALLLGDSALYLCASSKQGLATNEKLFFGSGTQLSVL.

The chain carries TRBV20-1 and TRBJ2-7, with TRBD1 matching over 10 bases. The J segment lost 6 bases and the V segment lost 3 bases, leaving 11 bases of the junction unmatched. The CDR3 consists of 15 residues. Germline V gene sequence: CDR1 DFQATT, CDR2 SNEGSKA (reference sequence). This chain's CDR3 is CSASAHDRGPGEQYF. CDR3 nucleotide sequence: TGCAGTGCTAGTGCCCACGACAGGGGGCCCGGCGAGCAGTACTTC.

The chain recombines TRBV20-1 with TRBJ2-7; TRBD2 matches at 11 bases. Losses at the gene ends were 3 bases for V and 7 bases for J; bases not matched to a gene: 11. The CDR3 covers 15 residues. From germline, CDR1 is DFQATT and CDR2 SNEGSKA (reference sequence). CDR3 protein: CSASKLAGAPGEQYF. CDR3 nucleotide sequence: TGCAGTGCTAGTAAACTAGCGGGGGCCCCCGGTGAGCAGTACTTC.

The rearrangement links TRBV7-2 to TRBJ1-1, with 8 bases lining up with TRBD1. Germline V gene data show CDR1 as SGHTA and CDR2 as FQGNSA. Trimming cost V 3 bases and J 4 bases; bases outside gene matches: 7. This CDR3 has 15 residues. In DNA, the CDR3 is TGTGCCAGCAGCTTCCCGACAGGGGCGGGCACTGAAGCTTTCTTT. Protein product: CASSFPTGAGTEAFF. Full variable domain (outside the CDR3, taken from reference TRBV7-2 and TRBJ1-1): GAGVSQSPSNKVTEKGKDVELRCDPISGHTALYWYRQSLGQGLEFLIYFQGNSAPDKSGLPSDRFSAERTGGSVSTLTIQRTQQEDSAVYLCASSFPTGAGTEAFFGQGTRLTVV.

The V gene is TRBV7-2, the J gene TRBJ2-1, with 10 nucleotides matching TRBD2. J lost 4 bases, V lost 1 base, and 4 bases had no gene match. In germline, CDR1 is SGHTA, CDR2 FQGNSA. This CDR3 is 16 amino acids long. The CDR3 nucleotides read TGTGCCAGCAGCTTAGGCCTAGCGGGGGAGTACAATGAGCAGTTCTTC. It codes for CASSLGLAGEYNEQFF.

The gene calls are TRBV2 and TRBJ2-7, with 11 bases aligning to TRBD2. The germline CDR1 and CDR2 sequences are SNHLY and FYNNEI. The J segment lost 2 bases and the V segment lost 5 bases, leaving 2 bases of the junction unmatched. This CDR3 comprises 14 residues. The CDR3 loop reads CASSLLAGAYEQYF. In nucleotides, the CDR3 is TGTGCCAGCAGTTTACTAGCGGGGGCCTACGAGCAGTACTTC. Full variable domain (remainder filled in from reference TRBV2 and TRBJ2-7): EPEVTQTPSHQVTQMGQEVILRCVPISNHLYFYWYRQILGQKVEFLVSFYNNEISEKSEIFDDQFSVERPDGSNFTLKIRSTKLEDSAMYFCASSLLAGAYEQYFGPGTRLTVT.

The chain combines TRBV9 with TRBJ2-5, with D tentatively TRBD1 (6 bases). This CDR3 is 14 amino acids long. V dropped 2 bases and J dropped 2 bases, with 10 bases sitting between them. CDR1 and CDR2 from the germline V gene are SGDLS and YYNGEE. Here the CDR3 reads CASSVDRWQETQYF. The CDR3 DNA sequence: TGTGCCAGCAGCGTCGACAGGTGGCAAGAGACCCAGTACTTC.

The J gene is TRBJ2-2, the V gene TRBV19; 8 bases agree with TRBD1. This CDR3 region has 15 residues. The V segment lost 10 bases and the J segment 4 bases; nucleotides outside the gene matches: 11. Per germline, CDR1 LNHDA and CDR2 SQIVND (reference sequence). The CDR3 nucleotides are TGTGCCACCTATCCGGACAGGGAGTCCACCGGGGAGCTGTTTTTT. This translates into CATYPDRESTGELFF.

This chain connects TRBV27 to TRBJ2-7; 7 nucleotides line up with TRBD2. Trimming at V came to 4 bases and at J to 2 bases, leaving 5 bases not matched to a gene. The CDR3 loop spans 14 amino acids. Germline V gene data show CDR1 as MNHEY and CDR2 as SMNVEV (reference sequence). The CDR3 loop reads CASSWGGSTYEQYF. In DNA form, the CDR3 reads TGTGCCAGCAGTTGGGGGGGGTCTACCTACGAGCAGTACTTC.

This chain joins TRBV5-1 and TRBJ1-2; 9 bases are shared with TRBD1. V shed 6 bases and J 1 base; nucleotides not matched to a gene: 7. CDR1 is SGHRS and CDR2 is YFSETQ in the germline V gene. This CDR3 is 15 amino acids long. CDR3 loop: CASTLGQGVNYGYTF. As DNA, the CDR3 is TGCGCCAGCACCCTGGGACAGGGCGTTAACTATGGCTACACCTTC.